This T cell receptor (beta chain) was captured in a study of T cells in Graves' hyperthyroidism and ophthalmopathy. Amplification of TCR beta CDR3 regions was performed using RNA transcripts as template. The TCR CDR3 was amplified in a first-round RT-PCR using the HTBI primer set. One entry per CDR3 protein, called by TCRdb with MiXCR from the multiplex PCR reads. The sample gives roughly 720,000 distinct CDR3 sequences, around 15% of which show up once; 15% is in the top ten. This CDR3 has 15 amino acids. V dropped 3 bases and J dropped 2; count of bases not matched to a gene: 5. This clonotype was counted many times.

The sequenced material came from blood. This TCR was recovered from a man aged 45-60 years with Graves' hyperthyroidism. The chain joins TRBV12-3 or TRBV12-4 to TRBJ1-1; 8 positions match TRBD1. CDR3 sequence reads: CASSFPQGANTEAFF. The CDR3 region has the DNA TGTGCCAGCAGTTTTCCTCAGGGGGCAAACACTGAAGCTTTCTTT.